The 22 T cell receptor beta chains reported below all come from one sample, sequenced in a study of T cells in Graves' hyperthyroidism and ophthalmopathy. Amplified regions were TCR beta CDR3 sequences from RNA transcripts. First-round RT-PCR of the TCR CDR3 relied on the HTBI primer set. TCRdb ran MiXCR on the multiplex PCR reads and lists one entry per CDR3 protein. The table has 550,000 to 850,000 distinct CDR3 sequences, around a sixth seen once. Material: blood. Source of these receptors: a woman between 50 and 59 years old with Graves' hyperthyroidism that later progressed to Graves' ophthalmopathy.

The chain carries TRBV6-1 and TRBJ1-5, with D possibly being TRBD1 (5 bases). This CDR3 contains 16 residues. Germline CDR1 and CDR2: MNHNS and SASEGT. Trimming stripped 3 bases from V and 3 bases from J, with 15 bases between. The CDR3 DNA reads as TGTGCCAGCAGTGACTTCAGGGAGATGGCCAATCAGCCCCAGCATTTT. Translating it yields CASSDFREMANQPQHF.

This chain uses TRBV6-6 with TRBJ2-1, with TRBD2 matching over 9 bases. Germline V CDR1 and CDR2: MNHNY, SVGAGI (reference sequence). There are 14 residues in the CDR3. J lost 8 bases, V lost 0 bases, and 2 bases had no gene match. The CDR3 sequence is CASSYSSGGYEQFF. CDR3 DNA sequence: TGTGCCAGCAGTTACTCCAGCGGGGGGTATGAGCAGTTCTTC.

This clonotype was picked up many times. The rearrangement uses TRBV18 and TRBJ1-2; TRBD1 matches at 7 bases. Trimming took 8 bases from V and 4 from J; bases not matched to a gene: 10. In germline, CDR1 is KGHSH, CDR2 LQKENI. The length of the CDR3 is 14 residues. The DNA of the CDR3 is TGTGCCAGCCTAGAGGGGGCAGAACGCTATGGCTACACCTTC. Amino acids: CASLEGAERYGYTF.

With regard to this clonotype: A junction boundary mismatches the germline segment, possibly from a read error. The chain couples TRBV7-9 to TRBJ2-7, with 9 bases matching TRBD1. The CDR3 sequence is 14 residues long. Germline V CDR1 and CDR2: SEHNR, FQNEAQ (reference sequence). This CDR3 is CAISPPGQGYEQYF. The CDR3 DNA reads TGTGCCATCAGCCCACCCGGACAGGGGTACGAGCAGTACTTC.

This chain joins TRBV29-1 and TRBJ1-4; D is ambiguous. V was shortened by 3 bases and J by 3 bases, with 11 bases between the two germline ends. This CDR3 has 14 residues. Germline-derived CDR1 and CDR2 are SQVTM and ANQGSEA. CDR3 DNA sequence: TGCAGCGTTGATGCCCATGGGTCTAATGAAAAACTGTTTTTT. This codes for CSVDAHGSNEKLFF.

CDR3 sequence reads: CASSLEEDWGYEQYF. The CDR3 nucleotides are TGTGCCAGCAGCTTAGAAGAGGATTGGGGATACGAGCAGTACTTC. The rearrangement joins TRBV7-6 to TRBJ2-7; D ambiguous. The CDR3 totals 15 residues. In germline, CDR1 is SGHVS, CDR2 FNYEAQ. Deletions cut 1 base from V and 4 bases from J, with 14 bases between.

The chain carries TRBV29-1 and TRBJ1-3; 7 bases align to TRBD1. The V segment lost 4 bases and the J segment 12 bases; nucleotides outside the gene matches: 9. This CDR3 has 12 residues. Per the germline V gene, CDR1 is SQVTM and CDR2 is ANQGSEA. The CDR3 coding sequence is TGCAGCGTTGGGGACAGCAAGTGGGGCATATATTTT. Its translation: CSVGDSKWGIYF.

This clonotype was seen a handful of times. Mismatch with germline at one junction end may stem from a read error. J is TRBJ1-2 and V is TRBV3-1; TRBD1 is a possible D gene (6 bases). The CDR3 is 14 residues long. Germline CDR1 and CDR2: LGHDT and YNNKEL (reference sequence). The CDR3 DNA is TGTGCCAGCAGCCCACAGGGCGCTAACCATGGCTACACCTTC. Protein: CASSPQGANHGYTF.

The chain recombines TRBV29-1 with TRBJ2-3; 9 nucleotides align to TRBD1. Trimming at V came to 6 bases and at J to 5 bases, leaving 12 bases not matched to a gene. The CDR3 totals 15 residues. Germline-derived CDR1 and CDR2 are SQVTM and ANQGSEA. The CDR3, as DNA: TGCAGCGTCGTTGTAATACAGGGGGCGCGAGATACGCAGTATTTT. It is translated as CSVVVIQGARDTQYF.

The chain carries TRBV5-1 and TRBJ1-1; D gene unclear. In germline, CDR1 is SGHRS, CDR2 YFSETQ. This CDR3 comprises 16 residues. The V end was cut by 0 bases, the J end by 4 bases, with 16 bases between. The CDR3 loop reads CASSLDGVGGITEAFF. CDR3 DNA: TGCGCCAGCAGCTTGGATGGGGTCGGAGGGATCACTGAAGCTTTCTTT.

This clonotype was found a few times. V gene TRBV11-2 combines with J gene TRBJ1-6, with 9 bases lining up with TRBD1. V dropped 0 bases and J dropped 11; count of bases not matched to a gene: 5. CDR3 size: 15 residues. Germline V gene sequence: CDR1 SGHAT, CDR2 FQNNGV. The CDR3, as DNA: TGTGCCAGCAGCTTAGATAGTACAGGGGGCCCACCCCTCCACTTT. Its translation: CASSLDSTGGPPLHF.

The sample holds many counts of this clonotype. The chain has TRBV7-9 and TRBJ2-7, with D unresolved. CDR1 is SEHNR, CDR2 FQNEAQ, per germline (reference sequence). The V and J ends lost 1 base and 0 bases respectively, with 4 bases between them. This CDR3 spans 13 amino acids. For the CDR3, the DNA is TGTGCCAGCAGCTTAGTCGCCTCCTACGAGCAGTACTTC. This codes for CASSLVASYEQYF.

This clonotype was detected ten times or more. The rearrangement uses TRBV3-1 and TRBJ2-7; 9 bases match TRBD1. Germline V lookup: CDR1 LGHDT, CDR2 YNNKEL (reference sequence). This CDR3 spans 14 amino acids. J was trimmed by 5 bases and V by 4 bases; bases with no gene match: 6. The CDR3, as DNA: TGTGCCAGCAGCCGAGGGACAGGGTACCACGAGCAGTACTTC. Translated: CASSRGTGYHEQYF.

This clonotype was seen at least ten times. The rearrangement links TRBV5-5 to TRBJ1-1; 8 bases are shared with TRBD1. CDR1 is SGHKS, CDR2 YYEKEE, per germline (reference sequence). Trimming cost V 6 bases and J 8 bases; bases outside gene matches: 12. The CDR3 is 14 amino acids. The CDR3 protein is CASTLDRALLEAFF. In DNA form, the CDR3 reads TGTGCCAGCACCCTGGACAGGGCGCTTCTCGAAGCTTTCTTT.

V and J are TRBV20-1 and TRBJ2-2; D is unclear. The CDR3 is 13 amino acids. The germline V gene encodes CDR1 DFQATT and CDR2 SNEGSKA (reference sequence). Trimming cost V 5 bases and J 0 bases, with 7 bases left between them. The CDR3 protein is CSAAGTNTGELFF. The CDR3 region has the DNA TGCAGTGCTGCCGGCACGAACACCGGGGAGCTGTTTTTT.

This clonotype was detected a few times. The chain links TRBV5-8 to TRBJ1-1; D ambiguous. Between the trimmed V and J ends, which lost 6 bases and 1 base, there was a span of 7 bases. The length of the CDR3 is 12 residues. CDR1 SGHTS and CDR2 YDEGEE come from the germline V gene. The CDR3 loop is CASNRGNTEAFF. DNA of the CDR3: TGTGCCAGCAATCGGGGGAACACTGAAGCTTTCTTT.

This clonotype was observed a few times. The chain carries TRBV4-1 and TRBJ1-2, with D unresolved. Between the trimmed V and J ends, which lost 0 bases and 8 bases, there was a span of 13 bases. The CDR3 spans 14 residues. CDR1 MGHRA and CDR2 YSYEKL come from the germline V gene. Here the CDR3 DNA reads TGCGCCAGCAGCCAAGATCTTCCCGAGGACGGCTACACCTTC. It codes for CASSQDLPEDGYTF.

This chain joins TRBV24-1 and TRBJ2-3; D may be TRBD2 (6 bases). The germline V gene encodes CDR1 KGHDR and CDR2 SFDVKD. The CDR3 sequence is 13 residues long. V lost 4 bases, J lost 7 bases, and 11 bases lay in between. CDR3 nucleotide sequence: TGTGCCACCAGTGAAGGGGACTTCTATACGCAGTATTTT. Protein: CATSEGDFYTQYF.

V is TRBV9 and J is TRBJ1-4; perhaps TRBD1 as D (6 bases). In germline, CDR1 is SGDLS, CDR2 YYNGEE. The CDR3 runs to 17 residues. V lost 0 bases and J lost 2, with 14 bases in between. Here the CDR3 reads CASSVDLPRGTNEKLFF. The CDR3 nucleotides read TGTGCCAGCAGCGTAGATCTCCCCAGGGGCACTAATGAAAAACTGTTTTTT.

Concerning this clonotype: Relative to the germline gene, one junction end is altered; a read error may explain this. J is TRBJ2-4 and V is TRBV27; D remains ambiguous. CDR1 is MNHEY, CDR2 SMNVEV, per germline (reference sequence). The length of the CDR3 is 14 residues. The DNA of the CDR3 is TGTGCCGGCAGACAACAGCTAGCCAAAAACATTCAGTACTTC. It specifies CAGRQQLAKNIQYF.

This clonotype has at least ten counts. The chain is built from TRBV12-3 or TRBV12-4 and TRBJ2-1; the match to TRBD2 covers 11 bases. V gave up 6 bases and J gave up 2 bases; unmatched junction bases: 9. This CDR3 comprises 17 residues. This chain's CDR3 is CASRVSGGARPYNEQFF. The CDR3 bases are TGTGCCAGCAGAGTTAGCGGGGGGGCCCGGCCCTACAATGAGCAGTTCTTC.

In its sample, this clonotype was seen many times. The V call is TRBV6-1, the J call TRBJ1-1; TRBD1 is a possible D gene (5 bases). Germline lookup yields CDR1 MNHNS and CDR2 SASEGT. This CDR3 spans 13 amino acids. V was pared by 8 bases and J by 3 bases, with 13 bases between. CDR3 protein: CASYEDTYTEAFF. DNA of the CDR3: TGTGCCAGCTACGAGGACACGTACACTGAAGCTTTCTTT.